The present TCR beta chain was sequenced within a study of T cell responses to AZD1222 COVID-19 vaccine. General observations from the study: Spike regions recognized by vaccine-associated CD4 TCRs spanned the protein, led by 160-218 and 743-854. The study identified only five to seven AZD1222 recipients as seropositive at baseline. A mostly white British donor set with more females was recruited, and clonal diversity was possibly underestimated.

Germline V CDR1 and CDR2: SGHVS, FNYEAQ. The trim removed 5 bases at V and 2 bases at J, leaving 8 bases unmatched. This CDR3 spans 15 amino acids. As for this clone: The antigen is unknown.

Clones were read by immunoSEQ multiplex PCR, and TCRdb kept only the in-frame ones, dropping some. The sample has roughly 80,000 clones, 90% seen once. The rearrangement links TRBV7-6 to TRBJ2-7; the match to TRBD2 covers 8 bases. This clonotype was sampled from an adult who received the AZD1222 COVID-19 vaccine. The sample was peripheral blood, taken 28 days after the second AZD1222 dose. DNA of the CDR3: TGTGCCAGCAGCGAACTAGCGGAGGGACCCTACGAGCAGTACTTC. Protein sequence: CASSELAEGPYEQYF.